The present entry profiles one T cell receptor (beta chain) with its context. Its antigen is currently unknown. This sample is drawn from a study of T cell responses to AZD1222 COVID-19 vaccine. General study points: The sample set comprised mostly white British donors with more females, and clonal diversity was possibly underestimated. At 160-218 and 743-854, vaccine-associated CD4 TCRs were dominant, and they spanned spike.

Germline V gene lookup returns CDR1 SGHAT and CDR2 FQNNGV. After removal of 5 bases from V and 1 base from J, the junction contained 10 bases not matched to a gene. This CDR3 is built from 16 residues. Only in-frame clones appear in the TCRdb table, and some are missing; sequencing was by immunoSEQ multiplex PCR. The sample records around 130,000 clones, 91% being singletons. This specimen consisted of peripheral blood, obtained 28 days after the second AZD1222 dose. V usage is TRBV11-2 and J usage is TRBJ2-7; 8 positions agree with TRBD1. The TCR sequence derives from an adult who received the AZD1222 COVID-19 vaccine. CDR3 loop: CASSTYRGRTSYEQYF. The CDR3 nucleotides are TGTGCCAGCAGCACGTACAGGGGGAGGACATCCTACGAGCAGTACTTC.